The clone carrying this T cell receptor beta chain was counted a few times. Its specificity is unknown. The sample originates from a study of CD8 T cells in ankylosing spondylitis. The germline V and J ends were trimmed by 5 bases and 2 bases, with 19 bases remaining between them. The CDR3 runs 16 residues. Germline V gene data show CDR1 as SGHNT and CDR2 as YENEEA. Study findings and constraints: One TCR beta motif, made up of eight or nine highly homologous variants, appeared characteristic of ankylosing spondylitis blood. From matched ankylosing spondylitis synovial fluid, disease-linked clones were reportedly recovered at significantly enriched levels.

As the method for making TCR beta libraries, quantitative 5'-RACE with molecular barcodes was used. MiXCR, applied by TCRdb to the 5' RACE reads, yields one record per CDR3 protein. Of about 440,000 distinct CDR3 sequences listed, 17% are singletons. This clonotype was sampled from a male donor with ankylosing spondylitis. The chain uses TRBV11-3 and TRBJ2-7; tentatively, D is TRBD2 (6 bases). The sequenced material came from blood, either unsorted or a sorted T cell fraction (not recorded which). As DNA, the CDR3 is TGTGCCAGCAGCCCTCGCTCGGCGGGGCTACCCTACGAGCAGTACTTC. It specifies CASSPRSAGLPYEQYF.